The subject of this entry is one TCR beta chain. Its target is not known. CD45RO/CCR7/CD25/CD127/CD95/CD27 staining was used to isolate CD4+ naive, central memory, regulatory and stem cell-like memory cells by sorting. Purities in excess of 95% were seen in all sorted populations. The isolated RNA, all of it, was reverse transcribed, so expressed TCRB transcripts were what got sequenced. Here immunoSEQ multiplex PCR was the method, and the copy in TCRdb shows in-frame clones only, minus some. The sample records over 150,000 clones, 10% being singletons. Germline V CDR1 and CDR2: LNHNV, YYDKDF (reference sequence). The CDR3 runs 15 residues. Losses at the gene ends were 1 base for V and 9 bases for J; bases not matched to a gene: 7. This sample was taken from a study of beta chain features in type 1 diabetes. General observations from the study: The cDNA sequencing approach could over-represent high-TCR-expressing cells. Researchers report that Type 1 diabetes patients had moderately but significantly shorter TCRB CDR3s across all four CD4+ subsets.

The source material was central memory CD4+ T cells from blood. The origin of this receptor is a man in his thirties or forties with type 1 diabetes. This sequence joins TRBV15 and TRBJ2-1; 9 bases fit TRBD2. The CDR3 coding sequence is TGTGCCACCAGCAGAGTAGTAGCGGGAGATGGTGAGCAGTTCTTC. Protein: CATSRVVAGDGEQFF.